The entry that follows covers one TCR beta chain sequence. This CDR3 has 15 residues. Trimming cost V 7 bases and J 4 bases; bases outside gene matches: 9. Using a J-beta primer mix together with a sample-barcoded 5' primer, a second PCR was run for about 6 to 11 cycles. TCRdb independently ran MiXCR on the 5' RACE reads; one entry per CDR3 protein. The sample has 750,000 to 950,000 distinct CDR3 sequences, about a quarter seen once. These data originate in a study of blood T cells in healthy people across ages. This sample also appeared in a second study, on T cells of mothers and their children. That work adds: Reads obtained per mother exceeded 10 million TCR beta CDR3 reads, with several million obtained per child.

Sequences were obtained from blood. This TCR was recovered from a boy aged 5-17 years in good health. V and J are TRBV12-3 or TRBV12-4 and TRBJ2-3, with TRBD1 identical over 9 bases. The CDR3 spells CASTLGDRDADTQYF. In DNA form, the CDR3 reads TGTGCCAGCACCTTAGGGGACAGGGATGCAGATACGCAGTATTTT.